The 18 T cell receptor beta chains reported below all come from one sample, sequenced in a study of shared clonotypes between healthy human individuals. Sequencing was performed with immunoSEQ multiplex PCR; in TCRdb, only in-frame clones are kept and a portion is missing. Of about 640,000 clones listed, approximately 79% are singletons. Sequencing used memory CD4+ T cells sorted from blood. The subset: CD45RA-negative fraction. Receptors originate from a woman in her 30s in good health.

The V and J genes are TRBV7-3 and TRBJ2-7, with no clear D. Per the germline V gene, CDR1 is SGHTA and CDR2 is FQGTGA. Trimming removed 2 bases from V and 2 bases from J, with 7 bases in between. The CDR3 is 13 amino acids. The CDR3 coding sequence is TGTGCCAGCAGCTTAGGCATCGCCTACGAGCAGTACTTC. Amino acids: CASSLGIAYEQYF.

About this clone itself: With a much larger clone just one base away, this may be a read error. This rearrangement joins TRBV14 to TRBJ2-7, with D hard to call. Germline V gene sequence: CDR1 SGHDN, CDR2 FVKESK. V dropped 6 bases and J dropped 2 bases, with 5 bases sitting between them. CDR3 length: 11 amino acids. The CDR3, as DNA: TGTGCCAGCAGTTCGGCCTACGAGCAGTACTTC. Encoded protein: CASSSAYEQYF.

The table lists this clone with a few counts. The sample contains more than one DNA sequence encoding this CDR3. The chain recombines TRBV5-4 with TRBJ2-5; 11 nucleotides match TRBD2. Germline V gene lookup returns CDR1 SGHNT and CDR2 YYREEE (reference sequence). This CDR3 region has 15 residues. After removal of 7 bases from V and 5 bases from J, the junction contained 10 bases not matched to a gene. The CDR3, as DNA: TGTGCCAGCGGGTTAGCGGGAGGGCCTGGGGAGACCCAGTACTTC. Translation: CASGLAGGPGETQYF.

The rearrangement joins TRBV6-5 to TRBJ2-5; D is unresolved. The J call may not be correct, given that the DNA end is closer to TRBJ2-7. Germline V gene sequence: CDR1 MNHEY, CDR2 SVGAGI. The length of the CDR3 is 12 residues. The CDR3 sequence: CASSSSSYEQYF. Here the CDR3 DNA reads TGTGCCAGCAGTTCCAGCTCCTACGAGCAGTACTTC.

This chain joins TRBV2 and TRBJ2-7, with 7 bases aligning to TRBD1. The germline CDR1 and CDR2 sequences are SNHLY and FYNNEI. J gave up 6 bases and V 7 bases, and 12 bases lay outside the gene matches. The CDR3 consists of 14 residues. CDR3 DNA: TGTGCCAGCATATGGCTCGGACAGGTGATCGAGCAGTACTTC. Protein product: CASIWLGQVIEQYF.

As concerns this clone: The sample holds other DNA sequences that translate to the same CDR3. This chain connects TRBV7-9 to TRBJ1-5; a weak D match, TRBD1 (6 bases). CDR1 is SEHNR, CDR2 FQNEAQ, per germline (reference sequence). This CDR3 is built from 13 residues. The V and J ends lost 1 base and 6 bases respectively, with 7 bases between them. DNA for the CDR3: TGTGCCAGCAGCTTAGAGGGGGGTCAGCCCCAGCATTTT. Translated, it gives CASSLEGGQPQHF.

The chain is built from TRBV15 and TRBJ2-2, with D possibly TRBD1 on 5 matching bases. Trimming pared 3 bases from V and 8 bases from J, leaving 13 bases between. This CDR3 is 14 amino acids long. Germline CDR1 LNHNV, CDR2 YYDKDF (reference sequence). The chain's CDR3 is CATSSTGFPGELFF. The CDR3 coding sequence is TGTGCCACCAGCAGTACAGGATTTCCGGGGGAGCTGTTTTTT.

The rearrangement joins TRBV5-1 to TRBJ2-7; 7 bases align to TRBD2. The CDR3 is 13 residues long. V shed 5 bases and J 3 bases; nucleotides not matched to a gene: 5. From germline, CDR1 is SGHRS and CDR2 YFSETQ. DNA for the CDR3: TGCGCCAGCAGGCTAGCGGAGAGCTACGAGCAGTACTTC. Translation: CASRLAESYEQYF. The full variable domain, in which reference TRBV5-1 and TRBJ2-7 provide the parts outside the CDR3, is KAGVTQTPRYLIKTRGQQVTLSCSPISGHRSVSWYQQTPGQGLQFLFEYFSETQRNKGNFPGRFSGRQFSNSRSEMNVSTLELGDSALYLCASRLAESYEQYFGPGTRLTVT.

The CDR3 region is CASSPGTSGILNSYEQYF. In nucleotides, the CDR3 is TGTGCCAGCAGCCCAGGGACTAGCGGGATTTTGAACTCCTACGAGCAGTACTTC. The V call is TRBV13, the J call TRBJ2-7, with 13 bases identical to TRBD2. Losses at the gene ends were 5 bases for V and 0 bases for J; bases not matched to a gene: 10. The CDR3 spans 18 residues. Per the germline V gene, CDR1 is PRHDT and CDR2 is FYEKMQ (reference sequence).

This clone was seen a handful of times. This chain connects TRBV28 to TRBJ1-2; the match to TRBD1 covers 8 bases. The CDR3 is 15 amino acids. Trimming removed 6 bases from V and 2 bases from J; junction bases left unmatched: 8. Germline CDR1 MDHEN, CDR2 SYDVKM. This CDR3 reads CASRKAGQGNYGYTF. CDR3 bases: TGTGCCAGCAGGAAAGCTGGACAGGGAAACTATGGCTACACCTTC.

The genes are TRBV7-9 and TRBJ2-1, with 8 bases aligning to TRBD2. This CDR3 contains 14 residues. The J segment lost 6 bases and the V segment lost 8 bases, leaving 9 bases of the junction unmatched. Germline CDR1 and CDR2: SEHNR and FQNEAQ (reference sequence). As DNA, the CDR3 is TGTGCCAGCCGAAGCGGGAGTCGGGGCAATGAGCAGTTCTTC. It specifies CASRSGSRGNEQFF.

The J gene is TRBJ1-2, the V gene TRBV12-5, with 7 bases matching TRBD1. The CDR3 runs to 14 residues. V gave up 3 bases and J gave up 6 bases; unmatched junction bases: 7. From germline, CDR1 is LGHNT and CDR2 FRNRAP. CDR3 DNA: TGTGCTAGTGGTTTAATAGGGGGCGAAGATGGCTACACCTTC. As protein: CASGLIGGEDGYTF.

In this sample, this clone turned up a few times. The gene calls are TRBV11-2 and TRBJ2-2; unclear D gene. The CDR3 extends over 12 amino acids. Germline CDR1 reads SGHAT; CDR2 reads FQNNGV. The V and J ends lost 5 bases and 6 bases respectively, with 7 bases between them. The CDR3 DNA reads as TGTGCCAGCAGCCCCGCGCCCGGGGAGCTGTTTTTT. Protein product: CASSPAPGELFF.

V gene TRBV4-1 combines with J gene TRBJ1-1; no definite D call. Trimming cost V 0 bases and J 1 base, with 21 bases left between them. The CDR3 spans 19 residues. Germline V CDR1 and CDR2: MGHRA, YSYEKL. In DNA, the CDR3 is TGCGCCAGCAGCCAAGAGGCCGGGAGCACTACTTTCTGGAACACTGAAGCTTTCTTT. It encodes CASSQEAGSTTFWNTEAFF.

The J gene is TRBJ2-7, the V gene TRBV2, with 8 nucleotides matching TRBD1. Germline V gene sequence: CDR1 SNHLY, CDR2 FYNNEI. The trim removed 6 bases at V and 6 bases at J, leaving 13 bases unmatched. This CDR3 contains 15 residues. The CDR3 loop reads CASSSDRDRLLEQYF. The CDR3 region has the DNA TGTGCCAGCAGCTCCGACCGGGACAGGCTCCTCGAGCAGTACTTC.

This clone showed up just once. The J gene is TRBJ1-2, the V gene TRBV28; TRBD1 matches at 9 bases. Germline-derived CDR1 and CDR2 are MDHEN and SYDVKM. This CDR3 contains 15 residues. Unmatched junction bases numbered 9, after V lost 6 bases and J lost 4 bases. In DNA form, the CDR3 reads TGTGCCAGCAGGAGGGGGGACAGGGATTTCTATGGCTACACCTTC. Protein: CASRRGDRDFYGYTF.

This clone was counted between two and nine times. This may be a read error: a much more frequent sequence differs by one nucleotide. V is TRBV7-9 and J is TRBJ2-5, with 7 nucleotides matching TRBD1. The closer fit of TRBJ2-7 to the DNA end suggests the J call may be wrong. Per the germline V gene, CDR1 is SEHNR and CDR2 is FQNEAQ (reference sequence). The CDR3 contains 14 residues. The CDR3 sequence: CASSRQGDSYEQYF. In DNA form, the CDR3 reads TGTGCCAGCAGCCGACAGGGAGACTCCTACGAGCAGTACTTC.

The V call is TRBV18, the J call TRBJ2-6, with D possibly TRBD1 on 5 matching bases. V was shortened by 3 bases and J by 3 bases, with 15 bases between the two germline ends. The CDR3 runs 17 residues. CDR1 and CDR2 from the germline V gene are KGHSH and LQKENI. The CDR3 DNA reads TGTGCCAGCTCACCTGAGAAGGGGCGAGGTGGGGCCAACGTCCTGACTTTC. Protein sequence: CASSPEKGRGGANVLTF. Together with reference TRBV18 and TRBJ2-6, the CDR3 gives the full variable domain: NAGVMQNPRHLVRRRGQEARLRCSPMKGHSHVYWYRQLPEEGLKFMVYLQKENIIDESGMPKERFSAEFPKEGPSILRIQQVVRGDSAAYFCASSPEKGRGGANVLTFGAGSRLTVL.